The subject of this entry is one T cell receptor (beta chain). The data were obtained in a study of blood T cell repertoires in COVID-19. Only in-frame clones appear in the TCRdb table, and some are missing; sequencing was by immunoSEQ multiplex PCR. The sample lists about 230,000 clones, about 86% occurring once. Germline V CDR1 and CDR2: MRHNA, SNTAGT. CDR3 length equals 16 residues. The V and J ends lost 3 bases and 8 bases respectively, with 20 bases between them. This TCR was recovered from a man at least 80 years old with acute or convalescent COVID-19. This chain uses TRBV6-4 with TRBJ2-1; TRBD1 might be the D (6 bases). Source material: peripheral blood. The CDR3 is CASSEGGKGRVDEQFF. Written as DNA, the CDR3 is TGTGCCAGCAGTGAAGGGGGAAAGGGCCGGGTGGATGAGCAGTTCTTC.